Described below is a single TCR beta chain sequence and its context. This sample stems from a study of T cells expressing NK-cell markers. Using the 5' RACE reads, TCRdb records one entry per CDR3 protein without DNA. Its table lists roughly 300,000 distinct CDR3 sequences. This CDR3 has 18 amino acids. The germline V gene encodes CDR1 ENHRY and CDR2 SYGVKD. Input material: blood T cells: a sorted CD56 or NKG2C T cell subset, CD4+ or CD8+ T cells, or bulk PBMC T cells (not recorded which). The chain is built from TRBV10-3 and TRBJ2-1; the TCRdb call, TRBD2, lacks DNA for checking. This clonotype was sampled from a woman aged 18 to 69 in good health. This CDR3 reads CAISTIPSAGGPYNEQFF.